This T cell receptor (beta chain) was captured in a study of cytomegalovirus exposure and HLA in healthy donors. Vbeta (60) and Jbeta (13) primers were used in the PCR. Using immunoSEQ multiplex PCR, the repertoire was profiled, and TCRdb retains in-frame clones only, with some absent. The sample lists about 160,000 clones, around three quarters occurring once. CDR3 length: 16 residues. The germline V gene has CDR1 SGHVS and CDR2 FQNEAQ. Trimming took 6 bases from V and 2 from J, leaving 19 bases between them. Those who donated were healthy bone marrow donors. There were likely unrecorded immune exposures, though donors were nominally healthy when sampled.

This sequence joins TRBV7-8 and TRBJ1-2, with D maybe TRBD1 (5 bases). This receptor was obtained from a woman between 50 and 59 years old in good health and CMV-seropositive. Sequencing used PBMCs. For the CDR3, the DNA is TGTGCCAGCAGTCGGGGGGTCGGCAGTTCCAACTATGGCTACACCTTC. The encoded protein is CASSRGVGSSNYGYTF.